Each of the 12 T cell receptor beta chains below was sequenced from the same sample in a study of beta chain features in type 1 diabetes. What was sequenced were expressed TCRB transcripts, since all of the isolated RNA had been reverse transcribed. Clones were sequenced by immunoSEQ multiplex PCR, and TCRdb holds only the in-frame ones, with some missing. This sample has about 16,000 clones, with 45% to 55% found just once. Sample: stem cell memory CD4+ T cells from blood. The receptors derive from a woman younger than 30 in good health.

The V call is TRBV4-2, the J call TRBJ2-5; possibly TRBD2 for D (7 bases). Germline V gives CDR1 LGHNA, CDR2 YNFKEQ. CDR3 length equals 14 residues. The V end was cut by 0 bases, the J end by 4 bases, with 9 bases between. CDR3 coding DNA: TGTGCCAGCAGCCAAGAGAGGGGGGGAGAGACCCAGTACTTC. Protein sequence: CASSQERGGETQYF.

This chain links TRBV9 with TRBJ1-6; D not certain. The CDR3 sequence is 13 residues long. V shed 2 bases and J shed 9 bases, with 9 bases lying between them. Per germline, CDR1 SGDLS and CDR2 YYNGEE. Here the CDR3 DNA reads TGTGCCAGCAGCGTGAGACAAATTTCACCCCTCCACTTT. Translation gives CASSVRQISPLHF. Using reference TRBV9 and TRBJ1-6 for the parts outside the CDR3, the full variable domain is DSGVTQTPKHLITATGQRVTLRCSPRSGDLSVYWYQQSLDQGLQFLIQYYNGEERAKGNILERFSAQQFPDLHSELNLSSLELGDSALYFCASSVRQISPLHFGNGTRLTVT.

The chain has TRBV30 and TRBJ1-2; 8 bases match TRBD1. This CDR3 spans 13 amino acids. With 4 bases clipped from V and 3 bases from J, the junction kept 4 bases outside the gene matches. Looked up from germline, CDR1 is GTSNPN and CDR2 is SVGIG (reference sequence). In nucleotides, the CDR3 is TGTGCCTGGAATGACAGGGGTGACTATGGCTACACCTTC. Translation: CAWNDRGDYGYTF.

The chain uses TRBV5-5 and TRBJ2-2; possibly TRBD1 for D (6 bases). Germline CDR1 reads SGHKS; CDR2 reads YYEKEE (reference sequence). CDR3 length equals 14 residues. Trimming pared 5 bases from V and 3 bases from J, leaving 11 bases between. The CDR3 region is CASRSGTYTGELFF. In DNA form, the CDR3 reads TGTGCCAGCAGATCCGGGACATACACCGGGGAGCTGTTTTTT.

This sequence joins TRBV5-5 and TRBJ2-1; D remains unclear. This CDR3 comprises 13 residues. Deletions cut 1 base from V and 3 bases from J, with 5 bases between. CDR1 is SGHKS, CDR2 YYEKEE, per germline (reference sequence). The CDR3 coding sequence is TGTGCCAGCAGCTTGAACGGCTACAATGAGCAGTTCTTC. Protein sequence: CASSLNGYNEQFF.

The V and J genes are TRBV7-2 and TRBJ1-5, with a possible D match to TRBD1 (6 bases). The V end was cut by 1 base, the J end by 14 bases, with 9 bases between. Looked up from germline, CDR1 is SGHTA and CDR2 is FQGNSA. The CDR3 length is 11 residues. CDR3 in DNA: TGTGCCAGCAGCTTAGTGGGGGCGAAGCATTTT. It is translated as CASSLVGAKHF.

The chain combines TRBV5-1 with TRBJ1-6; TRBD1 agrees at 9 bases. The junction had 6 bases not matched to a gene; V was cut back by 4 bases and J by 7 bases. CDR1 and CDR2 from the germline V gene are SGHRS and YFSETQ. CDR3 length: 15 amino acids. Here the CDR3 DNA reads TGCGCCAGCAGCACCGGGACAGGGAACAATTCACCCCTCCACTTT. Protein product: CASSTGTGNNSPLHF.

The gene calls are TRBV7-2 and TRBJ2-7, with D maybe TRBD2 (7 bases). Trimming took 1 base from V and 6 from J, leaving 13 bases between them. The germline V gene encodes CDR1 SGHTA and CDR2 FQGNSA. The CDR3 covers 14 residues. The CDR3 sequence: CASSLVLRGPEQYF. In DNA, the CDR3 is TGTGCCAGCAGCTTAGTTCTGCGGGGGCCCGAGCAGTACTTC.

The J gene is TRBJ2-5, the V gene TRBV5-4; 12 bases are shared with TRBD2. Germline V gives CDR1 SGHNT, CDR2 YYREEE (reference sequence). The CDR3 has 15 amino acids. V gave up 4 bases and J gave up 4 bases; unmatched junction bases: 5. For the CDR3, the DNA is TGTGCCAGCAGCGCCGGGACTAGCGGGTTAGAGACCCAGTACTTC. Its protein is CASSAGTSGLETQYF.

This clone was detected only once. CDR3 bases: TGCGCCAGCAGGACTTCGGGCTCTGGGGCCAACGTCCTGACTTTC. Translation: CASRTSGSGANVLTF. This chain uses TRBV5-1 with TRBJ2-6; D gene unclear. Germline CDR1 SGHRS, CDR2 YFSETQ. Trimming stripped 5 bases from V and 0 bases from J, with 9 bases between. The CDR3 runs to 15 residues. Drawing the rest from reference TRBV5-1 and TRBJ2-6, the complete variable domain is KAGVTQTPRYLIKTRGQQVTLSCSPISGHRSVSWYQQTPGQGLQFLFEYFSETQRNKGNFPGRFSGRQFSNSRSEMNVSTLELGDSALYLCASRTSGSGANVLTFGAGSRLTVL.

The chain carries TRBV6-5 and TRBJ1-2; 8 nucleotides match TRBD1. Germline lookup yields CDR1 MNHEY and CDR2 SVGAGI. The CDR3 covers 12 residues. The J segment lost 4 bases and the V segment lost 8 bases, leaving 3 bases of the junction unmatched. CDR3 nucleotides: TGTGCCAGCTCAGGGGGCATCTATGGCTACACCTTC. Protein product: CASSGGIYGYTF.

This chain joins TRBV14 and TRBJ2-1; D is unresolved. The CDR3 length is 14 residues. The germline gives CDR1 SGHDN, CDR2 FVKESK. The V and J ends lost 4 bases and 0 bases respectively, with 7 bases between them. CDR3 in amino acids: CASSRIDSYNEQFF. The CDR3 coding sequence is TGTGCCAGCAGCCGAATAGACTCCTACAATGAGCAGTTCTTC.